The clone carrying this T cell receptor beta chain was detected only a few times. These data are taken from a study of T-cell memory formation after mild COVID-19. CDR1 SEHNR and CDR2 FQNEAQ come from the germline V gene (reference sequence). Trimming took off 3 bases at V and 4 bases at J, with 18 bases between the two ends. The CDR3 is made up of 16 amino acids. TCRdb reanalysed the 5' RACE reads using MiXCR and keeps one entry per CDR3 protein. The sample lists 450,000 to 650,000 distinct CDR3 sequences; about 20% were seen once. The origin of this receptor is an adult woman who had mild COVID-19 (a few samples of this study predate the infection). Cell type and time point are not known. The genes are TRBV7-9 and TRBJ2-5; D is unresolved. The sequenced sample was PBMCs or a T cell subset sorted from them (not recorded which). This chain's CDR3 is CASSLGWARSAETQYF. CDR3 coding DNA: TGTGCCAGCAGCTTGGGCTGGGCCCGATCGGCAGAGACCCAGTACTTC.